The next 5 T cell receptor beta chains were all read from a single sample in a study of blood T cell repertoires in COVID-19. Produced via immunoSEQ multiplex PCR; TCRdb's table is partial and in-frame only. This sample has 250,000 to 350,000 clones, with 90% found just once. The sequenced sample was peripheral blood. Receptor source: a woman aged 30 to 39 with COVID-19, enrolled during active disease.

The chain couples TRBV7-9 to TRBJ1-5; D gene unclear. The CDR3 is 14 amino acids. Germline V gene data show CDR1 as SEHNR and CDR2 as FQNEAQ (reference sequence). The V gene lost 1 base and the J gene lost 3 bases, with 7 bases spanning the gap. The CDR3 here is CASSLDGFNQPQHF. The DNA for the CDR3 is TGTGCCAGCAGCTTAGACGGTTTCAATCAGCCCCAGCATTTT. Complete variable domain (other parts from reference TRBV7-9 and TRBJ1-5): DTGVSQNPRHKITKRGQNVTFRCDPISEHNRLYWYRQTLGQGPEFLTYFQNEAQLEKSRLLSDRFSAERPKGSFSTLEIQRTEQGDSAMYLCASSLDGFNQPQHFGDGTRLSIL.

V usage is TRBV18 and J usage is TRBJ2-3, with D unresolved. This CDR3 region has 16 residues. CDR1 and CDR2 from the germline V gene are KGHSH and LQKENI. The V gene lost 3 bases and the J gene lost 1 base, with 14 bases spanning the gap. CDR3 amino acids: CASSPSGVGGTDTQYF. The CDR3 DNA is TGTGCCAGCTCACCGAGTGGAGTAGGCGGCACAGATACGCAGTATTTT.

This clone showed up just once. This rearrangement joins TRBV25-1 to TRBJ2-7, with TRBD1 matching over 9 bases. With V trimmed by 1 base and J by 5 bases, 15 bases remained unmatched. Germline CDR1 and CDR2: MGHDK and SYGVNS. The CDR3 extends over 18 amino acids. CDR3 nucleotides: TGTGCCAGCAGTGAATTTTGGACAAGGGACAGGGACTTAGACGAGCAGTACTTC. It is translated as CASSEFWTRDRDLDEQYF.

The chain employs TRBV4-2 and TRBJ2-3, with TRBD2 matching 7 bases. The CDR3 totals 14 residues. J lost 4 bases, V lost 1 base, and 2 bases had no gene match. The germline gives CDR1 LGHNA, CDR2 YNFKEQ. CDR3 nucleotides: TGTGCCAGCAGCCAAGCGGGAGGTTCAGATACGCAGTATTTT. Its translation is CASSQAGGSDTQYF.

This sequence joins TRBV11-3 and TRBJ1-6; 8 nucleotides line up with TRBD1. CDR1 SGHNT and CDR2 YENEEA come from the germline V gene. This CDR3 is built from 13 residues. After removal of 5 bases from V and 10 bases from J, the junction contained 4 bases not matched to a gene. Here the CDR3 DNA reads TGTGCCAGCAGCACGGACAGGGAATCACCCCTCCACTTT. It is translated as CASSTDRESPLHF.